The rows below give T cell receptor beta chains drawn from one sample of a study of blood T cells in healthy people across ages. TCRdb reanalysed the 5' RACE reads using MiXCR and keeps one entry per CDR3 protein. The sample carries around 800,000 distinct CDR3 sequences, roughly 50% recorded once. The sample consisted of blood. These receptor sequences come from a man at least 80 years old in good health. Both conserved end residues are part of each CDR3. The order of the fields is J gene, V gene, clone size, D gene, CDR3 protein, CDR3 DNA. A D gene is named only where the DNA matches it firmly. A row's size may be missing; if present it is once, few, many or a size class.

>TRBJ2-4|TRBV7-9|NA|TRBD2
CASSPRLAGGPGAKNIQYF
TGTGCCAGCAGCCCCCGACTAGCGGGAGGGCCAGGGGCCAAAAACATTCAGTACTTC
>TRBJ1-2|TRBV9|NA|NA
CASSALSTAGYTF
TGTGCCAGCAGCGCCCTATCGACGGCTGGCTACACCTTC
>TRBJ2-7|TRBV29-1|NA|TRBD1
CSARDSRFYEQYF
TGCAGCGCCCGGGACAGTAGGTTCTACGAGCAGTACTTC
>TRBJ2-1|TRBV6-2/TRBV6-3|NA|TRBD1
CASSTRRDRTLYNEQFF
TGTGCCAGCAGTACTCGCCGGGACAGGACCTTATACAATGAGCAGTTCTTC
>TRBJ2-3|TRBV7-9|NA|NA
CASSSNPRTVPSDTQYF
TGTGCCAGCAGCTCCAACCCACGGACAGTCCCTTCAGATACGCAGTATTTT
>TRBJ2-2|TRBV7-3|NA|NA
CASSLGPWAGELFF
TGTGCCAGCAGCTTAGGGCCCTGGGCCGGGGAGCTGTTTTTT
>TRBJ1-1|TRBV27|NA|NA
CAGLAVPGNTEAFF
TGTGCCGGCCTCGCGGTCCCTGGGAACACTGAAGCTTTCTTT
>TRBJ1-5|TRBV10-3|NA|NA
CAISESSDQPQHF
TGTGCCATCAGTGAGTCGAGTGATCAGCCCCAGCATTTT
>TRBJ2-5|TRBV7-3|NA|NA
CASSPDGGGETQYF
TGTGCCAGCAGCCCAGACGGGGGTGGGGAGACCCAGTACTTC
>TRBJ2-1|TRBV11-1|NA|TRBD2
CASRTSGRGYEQFF
TGTGCCAGCAGGACTAGCGGGAGAGGATATGAGCAGTTCTTC
>TRBJ1-3|TRBV28|NA|TRBD1
CASSPSGTALSGNTIYF
TGTGCCAGCAGTCCTTCCGGGACAGCCCTCTCTGGAAACACCATATATTTT
>TRBJ1-2|TRBV4-1|few|TRBD1
CASSQRDRVDYGYTF
TGCGCCAGCAGCCAACGGGACAGGGTGGACTATGGCTACACCTTC
>TRBJ2-6|TRBV28|few|TRBD1
CASTPGQGRPGANVLTF
TGTGCCAGCACCCCGGGACAGGGCCGTCCTGGGGCCAACGTCCTGACTTTC
>TRBJ2-7|TRBV5-1|NA|TRBD2
CASSSTSGTSHEQYF
TGCGCCAGCAGCTCGACTAGCGGGACTTCCCACGAGCAGTACTTC
>TRBJ2-1|TRBV18|few|TRBD1
CASSPGTGDNEQFF
TGTGCCAGCTCACCTGGGACAGGCGACAATGAGCAGTTCTTC
>TRBJ2-7|TRBV3-1|few|NA
CASSQGFEQYF
TGTGCCAGCAGCCAAGGATTTGAGCAGTACTTC
>TRBJ2-7|TRBV7-9|NA|NA
CAGSFLGVSYEQYF
TGTGCCGGCAGCTTCCTGGGAGTTTCCTACGAGCAGTACTTC
>TRBJ1-1|TRBV7-2|few|TRBD1
CASSDRGLRAEAFF
TGTGCCAGCAGCGACAGGGGGCTGCGCGCTGAAGCTTTCTTT
>TRBJ2-1|TRBV9|few|TRBD1
CASSTRGDRGSYNEQFF
TGTGCCAGCAGCACCAGGGGGGACAGGGGCTCCTACAATGAGCAGTTCTTC
>TRBJ2-2|TRBV10-3|NA|TRBD1
CAIRNSGTVNTGELFF
TGTGCCATCAGAAACTCCGGGACAGTGAACACCGGGGAGCTGTTTTTT
>TRBJ2-1|TRBV6-1|few|NA
CASSEGGLDNEQFF
TGTGCCAGCAGTGAGGGAGGCTTGGACAATGAGCAGTTCTTC
>TRBJ1-2|TRBV6-1|few|TRBD1
CASKTGSGYTF
TGTGCCAGCAAGACAGGGAGCGGCTACACCTTC
>TRBJ2-7|TRBV27|NA|NA
CASSRLSGGRSSYEQYF
TGTGCCAGCAGCCGCCTTTCTGGCGGGCGGAGCTCCTACGAGCAGTACTTC
>TRBJ2-4|TRBV9|few|TRBD2
CASSLVSGRTSYNEQYF
TGTGCCAGCAGCTTAGTTAGCGGGAGGACCTCCTACAATGAGCAGTACTTC
>TRBJ1-4|TRBV12-3/TRBV12-4|few|NA
CASSLVGRSNEKLFF
TGTGCCAGCAGTTTAGTCGGCAGATCTAATGAAAAACTGTTTTTT